The 18 T cell receptor beta chains given below trace back to one sample, sequenced in a study of beta chain features in type 1 diabetes. Study conclusions and caveats: Among patients with Type 1 diabetes, TCRB CDR3s were moderately but significantly shorter in every one of the four CD4+ subsets.

The isolated RNA, all of it, was reverse transcribed, so expressed TCRB transcripts were what got sequenced. Libraries were prepared by immunoSEQ multiplex PCR; TCRdb keeps only in-frame clonotypes and omits some of them. This sample has 300,000 or so clones, with roughly 13% found just once. For these receptors, no antigen is known. Sequences were obtained from naive CD4+ T cells from blood. The receptors shown here come from a woman aged 18 to 35 with type 1 diabetes.

This clone has only a few counts. The chain carries TRBV28 and TRBJ2-3, with D perhaps matching TRBD2 (6 bases). Germline CDR1 is MDHEN and CDR2 is SYDVKM. The CDR3 extends over 15 amino acids. Trimming left V 4 bases short and J 1 base short, with 12 bases between. CDR3: CASSSWRAGTDTQYF. CDR3 in DNA: TGTGCCAGCAGTTCTTGGAGGGCTGGCACAGATACGCAGTATTTT.

The V and J genes are TRBV18 and TRBJ2-2; 7 bases align to TRBD1. V trimming: 2 bases; J trimming: 0 bases; junction bases outside the gene matches: 3. There are 16 residues in the CDR3. Germline V gene sequence: CDR1 KGHSH, CDR2 LQKENI. CDR3 sequence (DNA): TGTGCCAGCTCACCAAACGGACAGGCGAACACCGGGGAGCTGTTTTTT. It encodes CASSPNGQANTGELFF. The full variable domain, with the rest looked up from reference TRBV18 and TRBJ2-2, is NAGVMQNPRHLVRRRGQEARLRCSPMKGHSHVYWYRQLPEEGLKFMVYLQKENIIDESGMPKERFSAEFPKEGPSILRIQQVVRGDSAAYFCASSPNGQANTGELFFGEGSRLTVL.

This clone was seen more than once but under ten times. The V call is TRBV2, the J call TRBJ1-2, with 9 bases matching TRBD1. The CDR3 totals 13 residues. CDR1 is SNHLY and CDR2 is FYNNEI in the germline V gene. Germline trimming cut 9 bases from V and 8 bases from J; bases unmatched to any gene: 10. The CDR3 protein is CARSRTGVGGYTF. Here the CDR3 DNA reads TGTGCCAGAAGCCGGACAGGGGTAGGGGGCTACACCTTC.

This clone was observed a few times. The chain uses TRBV18 and TRBJ2-1; 9 bases are shared with TRBD1. The germline gives CDR1 KGHSH, CDR2 LQKENI. V dropped 4 bases and J dropped 6; count of bases not matched to a gene: 13. CDR3 length: 17 residues. In DNA form, the CDR3 reads TGTGCCAGCTCACGAGGGCCCCCGGGACAGGGATTCAATGAGCAGTTCTTC. It is translated as CASSRGPPGQGFNEQFF.

This clone came up a few times. The CDR3 reads CSVQGLDSYEQYF. The CDR3 nucleotides read TGCAGCGTACAGGGTTTAGACTCCTACGAGCAGTACTTC. This chain links TRBV29-1 with TRBJ2-7, with D possibly being TRBD1 (6 bases). Trimming took 6 bases from V and 0 from J, leaving 12 bases between them. The germline V gene has CDR1 SQVTM and CDR2 ANQGSEA. The CDR3 is 13 residues long.

In this sample, this clone turned up a few times. This chain connects TRBV5-1 to TRBJ1-1; D is ambiguous. The CDR3 contains 15 residues. Germline CDR1 and CDR2: SGHRS and YFSETQ. Deletions cut 3 bases from V and 8 bases from J, with 20 bases between. The DNA of the CDR3 is TGCGCCAGCAGCTCTGGAGGAAACGCCTTCCCAGAAGCTTTCTTT. Translation gives CASSSGGNAFPEAFF.

This clone has a handful of counts. This chain connects TRBV4-3 to TRBJ1-1; D is uncertain. V shed 1 base and J shed 2 bases, with 8 bases lying between them. The CDR3 loop spans 14 amino acids. Per germline, CDR1 LGHNA and CDR2 YSLEER. Written as DNA, the CDR3 is TGCGCCAGCAGCCAAGGTAATCTAAACACTGAAGCTTTCTTT. Amino acids: CASSQGNLNTEAFF.

This clone was recorded a few times. The rearrangement uses TRBV19 and TRBJ2-1, with 10 positions matching TRBD2. Germline trimming cut 3 bases from V and 9 bases from J; bases unmatched to any gene: 8. Germline-derived CDR1 and CDR2 are LNHDA and SQIVND (reference sequence). CDR3 length: 15 amino acids. CDR3 nucleotides: TGTGCCAGTAGTATTTTGACAGCGGGGGGGGCTGAGCAGTTCTTC. Encoded protein: CASSILTAGGAEQFF.

This clone occurred a few times. The chain uses TRBV18 and TRBJ1-2; 11 nucleotides align to TRBD1. The CDR3 runs 15 residues. The V gene end was trimmed by 1 base and the J gene end by 6 bases; junction bases not matched to a gene: 4. Germline lookup yields CDR1 KGHSH and CDR2 LQKENI. The CDR3 DNA sequence: TGTGCCAGCTCACCACAGGGACAGGGGGGCGATGGCTACACCTTC. It specifies CASSPQGQGGDGYTF.

The chain links TRBV19 to TRBJ2-2, with 9 nucleotides matching TRBD2. Trimming at V came to 7 bases and at J to 2 bases, leaving 8 bases not matched to a gene. CDR1 LNHDA and CDR2 SQIVND come from the germline V gene (reference sequence). The CDR3 extends over 16 amino acids. Here the CDR3 DNA reads TGTGCCAGTAATTTAGCGGGAGTAGCTAACACCGGGGAGCTGTTTTTT. Translation gives CASNLAGVANTGELFF.

The chain uses TRBV5-4 and TRBJ2-5, with TRBD2 matching 9 bases. The CDR3 length is 16 residues. The V segment lost 4 bases and the J segment 2 bases; nucleotides outside the gene matches: 9. Per the germline V gene, CDR1 is SGHNT and CDR2 is YYREEE (reference sequence). In DNA, the CDR3 is TGTGCCAGCAGCCATGGGGGTAGCGGGAGTCAAGAGACCCAGTACTTC. Protein sequence: CASSHGGSGSQETQYF.

The rearrangement links TRBV2 to TRBJ2-1; 10 positions agree with TRBD2. This CDR3 is 15 amino acids long. Germline assignment: CDR1 SNHLY and CDR2 FYNNEI. V lost 6 bases and J lost 7; bases outside the gene matches: 9. The CDR3 sequence: CASRGLAGVGNEQFF. CDR3 coding DNA: TGTGCCAGCAGGGGGCTAGCGGGAGTGGGTAATGAGCAGTTCTTC.

This clone was observed a few times. One end of the junction fails to match germline, which may point to a read error. This chain uses TRBV18 with TRBJ1-1, with TRBD1 matching 7 bases. The CDR3 runs to 14 residues. Germline loops: CDR1 KGHSH, CDR2 LQKENI. CDR3 residues: CASSPATGNPEAFF. DNA for the CDR3: TGTGCCAGCTCACCCGCGACAGGGAACCCTGAAGCTTTCTTT.

This clone has just a few counts. The chain joins TRBV11-2 to TRBJ2-1, with 11 bases matching TRBD2. Germline CDR1 is SGHAT and CDR2 is FQNNGV. With 3 bases clipped from V and 1 base from J, the junction kept 2 bases outside the gene matches. The CDR3 runs to 16 residues. The CDR3 region is CASSLTSGASYNEQFF. The CDR3 DNA reads as TGTGCCAGCAGCTTGACTAGCGGGGCGTCCTACAATGAGCAGTTCTTC.

The chain is built from TRBV6-5 and TRBJ2-7, with D unclear. The CDR3 runs to 13 residues. Trimming pared 9 bases from V and 0 bases from J, leaving 12 bases between. CDR1 is MNHEY, CDR2 SVGAGI, per germline. CDR3 in amino acids: CASQPSGSYEQYF. DNA of the CDR3: TGTGCCAGTCAGCCCTCGGGCTCCTACGAGCAGTACTTC.

This sequence joins TRBV4-2 and TRBJ2-1, with TRBD2 matching over 7 bases. V shed 4 bases and J 4 bases; nucleotides not matched to a gene: 10. Germline loops: CDR1 LGHNA, CDR2 YNFKEQ. The CDR3 consists of 16 residues. CDR3: CASSLPSGTLYNEQFF. The CDR3 coding sequence is TGTGCCAGCAGCCTGCCGAGCGGGACCCTTTACAATGAGCAGTTCTTC.

This clone was detected a few times. The genes are TRBV7-2 and TRBJ2-3; the D gene is possibly TRBD1 (5 bases). CDR3 length: 13 residues. CDR1 SGHTA and CDR2 FQGNSA come from the germline V gene. V dropped 6 bases and J dropped 1 base, with 8 bases sitting between them. Here the CDR3 reads CASSEQGTDTQYF. The CDR3 region has the DNA TGTGCCAGCAGTGAACAGGGCACAGATACGCAGTATTTT.

V gene TRBV9 combines with J gene TRBJ1-1, with TRBD1 matching 7 bases. CDR1 and CDR2 from the germline V gene are SGDLS and YYNGEE. The ends lost 0 bases at V and 3 bases at J; junction bases unmatched: 5. The CDR3 has 15 residues. The chain's CDR3 is CASSVEAGGDTEAFF. For the CDR3, the DNA is TGTGCCAGCAGCGTAGAGGCAGGGGGAGACACTGAAGCTTTCTTT.